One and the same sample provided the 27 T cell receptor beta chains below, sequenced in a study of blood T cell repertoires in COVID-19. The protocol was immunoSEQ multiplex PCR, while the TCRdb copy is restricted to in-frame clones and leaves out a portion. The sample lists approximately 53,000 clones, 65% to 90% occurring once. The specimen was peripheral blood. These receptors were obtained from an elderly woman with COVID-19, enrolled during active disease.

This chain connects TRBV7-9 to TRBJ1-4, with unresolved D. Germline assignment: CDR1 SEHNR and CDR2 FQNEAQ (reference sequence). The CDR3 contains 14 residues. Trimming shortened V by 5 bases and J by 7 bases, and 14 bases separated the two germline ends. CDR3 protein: CASSLLATGEKLFF. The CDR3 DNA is TGTGCCAGCAGCCTACTTGCAACGGGTGAAAAACTGTTTTTT.

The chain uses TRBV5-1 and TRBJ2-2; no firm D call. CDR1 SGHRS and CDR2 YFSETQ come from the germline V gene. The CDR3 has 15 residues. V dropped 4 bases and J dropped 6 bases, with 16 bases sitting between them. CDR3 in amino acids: CASSVPPLPAGELFF. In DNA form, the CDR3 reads TGCGCCAGCAGCGTCCCCCCCCTCCCCGCCGGGGAGCTGTTTTTT.

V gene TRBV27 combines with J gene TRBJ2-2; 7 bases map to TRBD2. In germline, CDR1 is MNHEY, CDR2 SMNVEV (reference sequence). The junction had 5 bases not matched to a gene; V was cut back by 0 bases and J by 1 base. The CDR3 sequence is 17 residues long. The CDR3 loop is CASSLSPAGMNTGELFF. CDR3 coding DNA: TGTGCCAGCAGTTTATCCCCAGCGGGGATGAACACCGGGGAGCTGTTTTTT.

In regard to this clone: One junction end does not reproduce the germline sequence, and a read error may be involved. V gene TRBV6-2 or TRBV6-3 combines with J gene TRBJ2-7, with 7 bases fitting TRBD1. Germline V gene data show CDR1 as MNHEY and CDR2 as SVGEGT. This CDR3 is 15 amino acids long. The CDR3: CASSNSTGSAHEQYF. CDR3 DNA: TGTGCCAGCAGTAACTCGACAGGGTCCGCACACGAGCAGTACTTC.

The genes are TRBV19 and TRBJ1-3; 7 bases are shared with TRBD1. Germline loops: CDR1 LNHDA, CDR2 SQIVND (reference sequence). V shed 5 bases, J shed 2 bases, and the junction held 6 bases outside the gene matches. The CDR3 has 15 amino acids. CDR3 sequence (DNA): TGTGCCAGTAGTGTCGACAGGGTGGCTGGAAACACCATATATTTT. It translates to CASSVDRVAGNTIYF.

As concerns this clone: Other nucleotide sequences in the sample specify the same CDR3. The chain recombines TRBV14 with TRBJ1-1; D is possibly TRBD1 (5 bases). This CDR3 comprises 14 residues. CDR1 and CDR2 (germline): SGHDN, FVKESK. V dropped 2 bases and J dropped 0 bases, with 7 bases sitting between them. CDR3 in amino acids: CASSQPGMNTEAFF. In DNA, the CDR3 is TGTGCCAGCAGCCAACCAGGGATGAACACTGAAGCTTTCTTT.

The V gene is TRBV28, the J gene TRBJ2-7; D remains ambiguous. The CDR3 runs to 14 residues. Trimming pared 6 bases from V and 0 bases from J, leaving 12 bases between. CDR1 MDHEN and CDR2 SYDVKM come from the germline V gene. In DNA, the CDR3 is TGTGCCAGCAGGTCCTCCGATAGCTCCTACGAGCAGTACTTC. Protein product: CASRSSDSSYEQYF.

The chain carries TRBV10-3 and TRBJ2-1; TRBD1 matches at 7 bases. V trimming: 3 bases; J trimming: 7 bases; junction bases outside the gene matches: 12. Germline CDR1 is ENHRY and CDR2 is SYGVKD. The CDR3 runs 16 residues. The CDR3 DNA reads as TGTGCCATCAGTGACCGCCGAGAGACAGGGAGTAATGAGCAGTTCTTC. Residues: CAISDRRETGSNEQFF.

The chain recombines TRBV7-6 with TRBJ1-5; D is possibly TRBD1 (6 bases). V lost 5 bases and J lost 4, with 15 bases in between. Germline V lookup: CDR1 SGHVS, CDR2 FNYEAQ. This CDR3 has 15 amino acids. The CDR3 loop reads CASSAHGGLNQPQHF. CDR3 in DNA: TGTGCCAGCAGCGCCCACGGGGGGCTAAATCAGCCCCAGCATTTT.

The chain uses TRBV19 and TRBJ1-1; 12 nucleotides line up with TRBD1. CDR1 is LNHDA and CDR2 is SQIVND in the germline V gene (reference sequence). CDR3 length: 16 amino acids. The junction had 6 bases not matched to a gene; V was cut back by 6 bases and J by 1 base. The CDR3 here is CASRGTGGARNTEAFF. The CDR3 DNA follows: TGTGCCAGTAGGGGGACAGGGGGCGCGAGGAACACTGAAGCTTTCTTT. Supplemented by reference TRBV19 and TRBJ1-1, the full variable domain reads DGGITQSPKYLFRKEGQNVTLSCEQNLNHDAMYWYRQDPGQGLRLIYYSQIVNDFQKGDIAEGYSVSREKKESFPLTVTSAQKNPTAFYLCASRGTGGARNTEAFFGQGTRLTVV.

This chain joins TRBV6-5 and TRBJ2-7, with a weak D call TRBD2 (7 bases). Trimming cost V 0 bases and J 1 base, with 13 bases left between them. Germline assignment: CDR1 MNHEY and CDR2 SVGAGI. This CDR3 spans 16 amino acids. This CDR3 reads CASSYSGRGQSYEQYF. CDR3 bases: TGTGCCAGCAGTTACTCGGGGCGGGGGCAATCCTACGAGCAGTACTTC.

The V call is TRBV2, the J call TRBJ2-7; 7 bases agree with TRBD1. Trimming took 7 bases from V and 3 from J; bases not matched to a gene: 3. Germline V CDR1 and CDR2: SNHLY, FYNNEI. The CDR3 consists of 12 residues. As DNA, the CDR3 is TGTGCCAGCAAACAGGGGAGCTACGAGCAGTACTTC. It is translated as CASKQGSYEQYF. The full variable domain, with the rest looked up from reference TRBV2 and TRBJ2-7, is EPEVTQTPSHQVTQMGQEVILRCVPISNHLYFYWYRQILGQKVEFLVSFYNNEISEKSEIFDDQFSVERPDGSNFTLKIRSTKLEDSAMYFCASKQGSYEQYFGPGTRLTVT.

The CDR3 loop is CASSLEGDSPYEQYF. CDR3 in DNA: TGTGCCAGCAGCTTAGAGGGGGACAGTCCCTACGAGCAGTACTTC. The chain combines TRBV11-1 with TRBJ2-7, with TRBD1 matching 7 bases. Germline V CDR1 and CDR2: SGHAT, FQDESV (reference sequence). With 1 base clipped from V and 2 bases from J, the junction kept 5 bases outside the gene matches. The CDR3 has 15 residues.

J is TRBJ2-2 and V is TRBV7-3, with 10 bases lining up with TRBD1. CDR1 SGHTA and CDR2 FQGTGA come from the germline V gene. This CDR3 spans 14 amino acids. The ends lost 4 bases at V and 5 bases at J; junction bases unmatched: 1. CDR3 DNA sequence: TGTGCCAGCAGCTCGGGACAGGGGACCGGGGAGCTGTTTTTT. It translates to CASSSGQGTGELFF. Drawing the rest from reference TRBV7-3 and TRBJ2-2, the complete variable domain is GAGVSQTPSNKVTEKGKYVELRCDPISGHTALYWYRQSLGQGPEFLIYFQGTGAADDSGLPNDRFFAVRPEGSVSTLKIQRTERGDSAVYLCASSSGQGTGELFFGEGSRLTVL.

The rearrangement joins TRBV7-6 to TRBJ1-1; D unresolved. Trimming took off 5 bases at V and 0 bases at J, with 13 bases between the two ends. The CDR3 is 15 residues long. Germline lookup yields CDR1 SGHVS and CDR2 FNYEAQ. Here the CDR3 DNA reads TGTGCCAGCAGCCTCACCACGGAGTTGAACACTGAAGCTTTCTTT. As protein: CASSLTTELNTEAFF.

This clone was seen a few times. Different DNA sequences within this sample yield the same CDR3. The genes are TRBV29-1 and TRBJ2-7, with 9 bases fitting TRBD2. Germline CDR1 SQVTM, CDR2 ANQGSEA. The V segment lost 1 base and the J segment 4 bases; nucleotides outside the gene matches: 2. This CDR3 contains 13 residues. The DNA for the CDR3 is TGCAGCGTTGAAGGTAGCGGGAGTTACGAGCAGTACTTC. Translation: CSVEGSGSYEQYF.

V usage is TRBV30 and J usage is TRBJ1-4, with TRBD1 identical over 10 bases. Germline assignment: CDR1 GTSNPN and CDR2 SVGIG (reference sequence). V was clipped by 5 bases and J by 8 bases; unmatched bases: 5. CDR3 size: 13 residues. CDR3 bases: TGTGCCTGGTCTCGACAGGGGGCCGAAAAACTGTTTTTT. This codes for CAWSRQGAEKLFF. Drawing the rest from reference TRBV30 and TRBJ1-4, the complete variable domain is SQTIHQWPATLVQPVGSPLSLECTVEGTSNPNLYWYRQAAGRGLQLLFYSVGIGQISSEVPQNLSASRPQDRQFILSSKKLLLSDSGFYLCAWSRQGAEKLFFGSGTQLSVL.

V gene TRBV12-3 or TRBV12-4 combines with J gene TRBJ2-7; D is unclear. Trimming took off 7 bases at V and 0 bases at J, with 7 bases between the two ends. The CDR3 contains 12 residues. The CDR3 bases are TGTGCCAGCAACTCCGGCTCCTACGAGCAGTACTTC. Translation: CASNSGSYEQYF.

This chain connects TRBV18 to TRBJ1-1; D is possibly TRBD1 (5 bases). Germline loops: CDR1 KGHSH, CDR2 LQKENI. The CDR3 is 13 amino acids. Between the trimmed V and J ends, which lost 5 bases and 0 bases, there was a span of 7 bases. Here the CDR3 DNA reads TGTGCCAGCTCAACGGACATGAACACTGAAGCTTTCTTT. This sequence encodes CASSTDMNTEAFF.

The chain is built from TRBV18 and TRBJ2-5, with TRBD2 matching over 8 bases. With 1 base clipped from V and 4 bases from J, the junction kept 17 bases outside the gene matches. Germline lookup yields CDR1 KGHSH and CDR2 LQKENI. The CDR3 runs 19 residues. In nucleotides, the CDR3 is TGTGCCAGCTCACCACGGGGGGCCCAACATGTAGCGGGAATAGAGACCCAGTACTTC. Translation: CASSPRGAQHVAGIETQYF.

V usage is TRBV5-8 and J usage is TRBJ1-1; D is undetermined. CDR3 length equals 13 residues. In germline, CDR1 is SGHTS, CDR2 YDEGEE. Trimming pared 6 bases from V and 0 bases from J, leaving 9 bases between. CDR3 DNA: TGTGCCAGCACCTTACAGTTGAACACTGAAGCTTTCTTT. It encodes CASTLQLNTEAFF.

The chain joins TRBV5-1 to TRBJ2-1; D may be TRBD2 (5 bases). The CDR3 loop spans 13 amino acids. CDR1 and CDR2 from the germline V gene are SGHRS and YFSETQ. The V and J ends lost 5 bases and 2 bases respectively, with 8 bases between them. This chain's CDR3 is CASSPGTYNEQFF. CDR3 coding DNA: TGCGCCAGCAGTCCGGGGACCTACAATGAGCAGTTCTTC.

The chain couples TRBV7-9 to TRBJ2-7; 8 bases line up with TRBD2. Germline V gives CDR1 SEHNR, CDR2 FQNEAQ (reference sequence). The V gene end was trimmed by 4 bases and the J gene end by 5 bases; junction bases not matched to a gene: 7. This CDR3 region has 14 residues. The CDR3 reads CASSSSGRRDEQYF. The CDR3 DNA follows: TGTGCCAGCAGCTCGAGCGGGAGAAGGGACGAGCAGTACTTC.

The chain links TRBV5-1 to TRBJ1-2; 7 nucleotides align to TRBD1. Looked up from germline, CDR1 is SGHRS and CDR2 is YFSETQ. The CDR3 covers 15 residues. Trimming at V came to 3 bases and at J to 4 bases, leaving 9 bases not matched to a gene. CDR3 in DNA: TGCGCCAGCAGCTCATTGCAGACAGGGACCTATGGCTACACCTTC. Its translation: CASSSLQTGTYGYTF.

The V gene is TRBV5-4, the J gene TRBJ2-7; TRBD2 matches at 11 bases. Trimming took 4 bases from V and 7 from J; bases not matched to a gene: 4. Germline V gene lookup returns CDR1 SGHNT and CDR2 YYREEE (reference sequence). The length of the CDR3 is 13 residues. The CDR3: CASSTGLAGEQYF. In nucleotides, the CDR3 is TGTGCCAGCAGCACCGGACTAGCGGGTGAGCAGTACTTC.

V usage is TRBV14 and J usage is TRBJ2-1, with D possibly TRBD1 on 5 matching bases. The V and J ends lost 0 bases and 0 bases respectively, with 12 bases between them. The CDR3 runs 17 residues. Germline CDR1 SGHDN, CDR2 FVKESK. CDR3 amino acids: CASSQDGAFSSYNEQFF. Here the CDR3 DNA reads TGTGCCAGCAGCCAAGATGGGGCGTTTAGCTCCTACAATGAGCAGTTCTTC.

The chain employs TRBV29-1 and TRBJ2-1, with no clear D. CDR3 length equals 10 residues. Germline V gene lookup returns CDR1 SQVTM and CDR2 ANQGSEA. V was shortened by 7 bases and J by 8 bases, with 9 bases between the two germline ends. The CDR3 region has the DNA TGCAGCGCTCAGTATGATGAGCAGTTCTTC. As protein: CSAQYDEQFF.